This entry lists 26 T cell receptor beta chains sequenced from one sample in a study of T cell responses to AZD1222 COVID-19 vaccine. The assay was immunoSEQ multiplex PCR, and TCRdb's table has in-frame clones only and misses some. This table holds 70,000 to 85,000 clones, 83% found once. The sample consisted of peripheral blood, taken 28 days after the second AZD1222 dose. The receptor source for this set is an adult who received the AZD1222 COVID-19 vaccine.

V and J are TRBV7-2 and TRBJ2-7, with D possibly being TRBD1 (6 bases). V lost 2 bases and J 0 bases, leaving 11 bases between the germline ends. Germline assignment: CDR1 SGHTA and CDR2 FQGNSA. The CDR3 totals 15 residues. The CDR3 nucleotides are TGTGCCAGCAGCTTAAAACAGGGACCCTCCTACGAGCAGTACTTC. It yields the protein CASSLKQGPSYEQYF.

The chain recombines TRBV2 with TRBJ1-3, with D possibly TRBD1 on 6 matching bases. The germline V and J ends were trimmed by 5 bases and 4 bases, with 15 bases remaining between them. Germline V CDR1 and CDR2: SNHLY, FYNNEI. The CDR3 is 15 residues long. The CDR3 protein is CASSRGGQSGNTIYF. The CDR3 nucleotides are TGTGCCAGCAGTCGAGGGGGTCAGTCCGGAAACACCATATATTTT.

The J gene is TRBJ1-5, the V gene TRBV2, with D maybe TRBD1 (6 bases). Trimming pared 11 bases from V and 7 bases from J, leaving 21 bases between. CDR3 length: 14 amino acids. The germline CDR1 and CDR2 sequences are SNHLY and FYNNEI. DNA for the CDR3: TGTGCCGGCCGGAGGGGGGGCGCGGGGCAGCCCCAGCATTTT. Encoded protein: CAGRRGGAGQPQHF. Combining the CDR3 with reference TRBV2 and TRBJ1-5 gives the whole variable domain EPEVTQTPSHQVTQMGQEVILRCVPISNHLYFYWYRQILGQKVEFLVSFYNNEISEKSEIFDDQFSVERPDGSNFTLKIRSTKLEDSAMYFCAGRRGGAGQPQHFGDGTRLSIL.

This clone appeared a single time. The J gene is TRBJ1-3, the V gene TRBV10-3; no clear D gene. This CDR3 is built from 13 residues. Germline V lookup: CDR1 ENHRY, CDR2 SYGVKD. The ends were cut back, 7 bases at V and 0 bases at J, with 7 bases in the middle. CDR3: CAINKSSGNTIYF. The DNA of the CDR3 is TGTGCCATCAACAAGAGCTCTGGAAACACCATATATTTT.

The CDR3 nucleotides read TGTGCCAGCACATGGGACAGCCTTAGCAATCAGCCCCAGCATTTT. Translating it yields CASTWDSLSNQPQHF. The chain combines TRBV2 with TRBJ1-5; 7 nucleotides match TRBD1. V lost 7 bases to trimming and J lost 0 bases; unmatched junction nucleotides: 6. The CDR3 loop spans 15 amino acids. Germline V gene data show CDR1 as SNHLY and CDR2 as FYNNEI.

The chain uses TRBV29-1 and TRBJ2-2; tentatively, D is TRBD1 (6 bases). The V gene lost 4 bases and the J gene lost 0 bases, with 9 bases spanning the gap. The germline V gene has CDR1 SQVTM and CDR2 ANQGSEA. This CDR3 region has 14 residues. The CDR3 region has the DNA TGCAGCGTTGGACAGGTTGCGAACACCGGGGAGCTGTTTTTT. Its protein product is CSVGQVANTGELFF.

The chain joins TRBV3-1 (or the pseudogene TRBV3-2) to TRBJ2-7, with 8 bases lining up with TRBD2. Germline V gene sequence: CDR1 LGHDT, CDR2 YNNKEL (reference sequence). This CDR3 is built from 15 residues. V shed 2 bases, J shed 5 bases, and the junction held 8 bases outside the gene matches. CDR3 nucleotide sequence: TGTGCCAGCAGCCAACCTGTCAGCGGGAGCGACGAGCAGTACTTC. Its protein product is CASSQPVSGSDEQYF.

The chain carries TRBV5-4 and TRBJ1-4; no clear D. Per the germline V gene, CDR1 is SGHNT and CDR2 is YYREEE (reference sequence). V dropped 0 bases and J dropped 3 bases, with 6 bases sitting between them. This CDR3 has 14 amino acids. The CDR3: CASSLERSNEKLFF. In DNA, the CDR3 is TGTGCCAGCAGCTTGGAGAGGTCTAATGAAAAACTGTTTTTT.

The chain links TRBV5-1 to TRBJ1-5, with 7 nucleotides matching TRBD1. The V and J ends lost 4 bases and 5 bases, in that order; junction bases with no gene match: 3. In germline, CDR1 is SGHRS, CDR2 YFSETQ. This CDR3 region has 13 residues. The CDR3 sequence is CASSPDRDQPQHF. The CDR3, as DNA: TGCGCCAGCAGCCCTGACAGGGATCAGCCCCAGCATTTT.

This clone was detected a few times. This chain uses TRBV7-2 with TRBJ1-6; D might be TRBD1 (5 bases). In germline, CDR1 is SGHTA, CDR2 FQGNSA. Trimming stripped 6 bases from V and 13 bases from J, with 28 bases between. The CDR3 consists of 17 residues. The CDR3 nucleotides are TGTGCCAGCAGACGATATCGAACCCGGGACCTCCCCGGGCCCCTCCACTTT. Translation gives CASRRYRTRDLPGPLHF.

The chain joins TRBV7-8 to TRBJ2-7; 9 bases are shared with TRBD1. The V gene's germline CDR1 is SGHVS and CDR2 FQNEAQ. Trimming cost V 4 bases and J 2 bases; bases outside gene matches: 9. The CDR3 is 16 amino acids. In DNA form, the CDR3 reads TGTGCCAGCAGCTCCTACAGGGGGCCAATAGCCTACGAGCAGTACTTC. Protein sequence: CASSSYRGPIAYEQYF.

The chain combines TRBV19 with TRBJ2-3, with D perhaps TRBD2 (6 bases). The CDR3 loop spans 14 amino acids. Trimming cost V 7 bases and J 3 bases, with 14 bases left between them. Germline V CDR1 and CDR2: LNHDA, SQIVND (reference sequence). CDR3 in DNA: TGTGCCAGTACGCGCCCCGGGGGAACAGATACGCAGTATTTT. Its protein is CASTRPGGTDTQYF.

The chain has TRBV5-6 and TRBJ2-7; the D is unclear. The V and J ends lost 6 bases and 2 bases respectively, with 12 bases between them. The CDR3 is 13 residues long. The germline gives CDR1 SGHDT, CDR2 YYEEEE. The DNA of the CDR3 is TGTGCCAGCAACTGGGCTAGGACCTACGAGCAGTACTTC. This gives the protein CASNWARTYEQYF.

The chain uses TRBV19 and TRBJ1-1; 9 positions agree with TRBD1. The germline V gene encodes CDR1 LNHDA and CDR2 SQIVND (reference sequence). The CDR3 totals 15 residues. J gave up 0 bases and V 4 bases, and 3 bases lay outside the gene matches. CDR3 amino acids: CASSRRTGVNTEAFF. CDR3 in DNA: TGTGCCAGTAGTAGACGGACAGGGGTGAACACTGAAGCTTTCTTT.

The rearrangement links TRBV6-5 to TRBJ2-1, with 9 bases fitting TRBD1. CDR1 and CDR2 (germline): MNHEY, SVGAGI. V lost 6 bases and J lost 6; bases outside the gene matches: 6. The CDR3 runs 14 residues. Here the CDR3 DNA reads TGTGCCAGCAGGGGGACAGGGACGGGCAATGAGCAGTTCTTC. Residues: CASRGTGTGNEQFF.

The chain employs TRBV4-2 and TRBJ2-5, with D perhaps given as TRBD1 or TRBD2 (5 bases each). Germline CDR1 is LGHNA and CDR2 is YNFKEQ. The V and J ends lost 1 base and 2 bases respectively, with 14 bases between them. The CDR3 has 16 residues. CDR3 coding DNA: TGTGCCAGCAGCCAAGCAGGAACTGGGGGTCAAGAGACCCAGTACTTC. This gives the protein CASSQAGTGGQETQYF.

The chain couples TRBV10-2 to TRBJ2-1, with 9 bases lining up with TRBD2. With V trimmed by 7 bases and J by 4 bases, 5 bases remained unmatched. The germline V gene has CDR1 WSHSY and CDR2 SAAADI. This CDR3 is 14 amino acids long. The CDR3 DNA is TGCGCCAGCACTCCTAGCGGGGCTTACAATGAGCAGTTCTTC. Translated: CASTPSGAYNEQFF.

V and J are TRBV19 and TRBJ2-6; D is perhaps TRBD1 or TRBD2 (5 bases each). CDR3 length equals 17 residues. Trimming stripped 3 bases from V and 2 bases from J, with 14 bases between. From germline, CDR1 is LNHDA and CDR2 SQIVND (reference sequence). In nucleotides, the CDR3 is TGTGCCAGTAGTATTTTTGGGGGATTGGCTGGGGCCAACGTCCTGACTTTC. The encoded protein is CASSIFGGLAGANVLTF. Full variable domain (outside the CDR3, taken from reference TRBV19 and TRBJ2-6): DGGITQSPKYLFRKEGQNVTLSCEQNLNHDAMYWYRQDPGQGLRLIYYSQIVNDFQKGDIAEGYSVSREKKESFPLTVTSAQKNPTAFYLCASSIFGGLAGANVLTFGAGSRLTVL.

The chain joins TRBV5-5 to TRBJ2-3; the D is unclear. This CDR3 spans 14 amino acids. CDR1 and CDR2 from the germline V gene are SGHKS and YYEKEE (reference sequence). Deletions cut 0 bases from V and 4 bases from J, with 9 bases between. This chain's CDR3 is CASSLGSPADTQYF. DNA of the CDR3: TGTGCCAGCAGCTTGGGGAGTCCGGCAGATACGCAGTATTTT. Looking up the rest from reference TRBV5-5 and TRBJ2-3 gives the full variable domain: DAGVTQSPTHLIKTRGQQVTLRCSPISGHKSVSWYQQVLGQGPQFIFQYYEKEERGRGNFPDRFSARQFPNYSSELNVNALLLGDSALYLCASSLGSPADTQYFGPGTRLTVL.

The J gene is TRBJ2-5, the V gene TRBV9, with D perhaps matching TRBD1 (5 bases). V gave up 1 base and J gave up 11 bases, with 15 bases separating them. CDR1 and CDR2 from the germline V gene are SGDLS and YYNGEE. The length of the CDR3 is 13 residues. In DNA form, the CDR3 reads TGTGCCAGCAGCGTACTAGGGGTCGGTGAGCAGTACTTC. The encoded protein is CASSVLGVGEQYF.

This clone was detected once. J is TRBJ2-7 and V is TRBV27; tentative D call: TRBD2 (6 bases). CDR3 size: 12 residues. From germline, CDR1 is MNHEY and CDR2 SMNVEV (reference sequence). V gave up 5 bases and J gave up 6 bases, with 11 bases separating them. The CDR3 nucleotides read TGTGCCAGCAGTACCGGAGGGCGCGAGCAGTACTTC. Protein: CASSTGGREQYF.

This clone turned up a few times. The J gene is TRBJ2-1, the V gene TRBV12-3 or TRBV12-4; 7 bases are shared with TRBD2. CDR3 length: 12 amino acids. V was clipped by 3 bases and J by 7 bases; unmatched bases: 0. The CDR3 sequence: CASSLGGNEQFF. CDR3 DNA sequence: TGTGCCAGCAGTTTGGGGGGGAATGAGCAGTTCTTC.

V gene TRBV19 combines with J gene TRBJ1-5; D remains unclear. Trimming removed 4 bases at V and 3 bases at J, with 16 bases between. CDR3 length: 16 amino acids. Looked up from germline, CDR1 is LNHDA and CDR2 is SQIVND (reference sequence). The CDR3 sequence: CASSTQPKSFNQPQHF. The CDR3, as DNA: TGTGCCAGTAGTACCCAGCCAAAATCGTTCAATCAGCCCCAGCATTTT.

The CDR3 DNA reads TGTGCCAGCAGCTCTCTGGGGGGTTCTGGAAACACCATATATTTT. This sequence encodes CASSSLGGSGNTIYF. The chain has TRBV7-2 and TRBJ1-3, with TRBD1 as a possible D gene (5 bases). This CDR3 is 15 amino acids long. Per germline, CDR1 SGHTA and CDR2 FQGNSA. Trimming shortened V by 4 bases and J by 1 base, and 11 bases separated the two germline ends.

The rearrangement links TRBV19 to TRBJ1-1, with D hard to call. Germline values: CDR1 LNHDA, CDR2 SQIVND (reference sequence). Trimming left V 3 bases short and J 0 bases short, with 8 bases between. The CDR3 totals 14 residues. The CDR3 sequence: CASSISALNTEAFF. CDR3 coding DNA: TGTGCCAGTAGTATTTCAGCATTGAACACTGAAGCTTTCTTT.

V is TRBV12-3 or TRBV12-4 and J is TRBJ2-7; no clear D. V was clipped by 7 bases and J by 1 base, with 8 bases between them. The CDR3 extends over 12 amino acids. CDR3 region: CASKGRSYEQYF. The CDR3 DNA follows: TGTGCCAGCAAAGGCAGGTCCTACGAGCAGTACTTC.